This T cell receptor (beta chain) was captured by sequencing in a study of blood T cell repertoires in COVID-19. Assay: immunoSEQ multiplex PCR; the TCRdb copy retains only in-frame clones and omits some. The repertoire holds 60,000 to 65,000 clones, with about nine tenths as singletons. The sample comprised peripheral blood. This sequence was found in a human donor with active COVID-19. The donor label of this sample is uncertain.

The CDR3 region is CASSSQGAYESGTEAFF. Here the CDR3 DNA reads TGTGCCAGCAGTTCCCAGGGGGCGTACGAATCCGGCACTGAAGCTTTCTTT. The chain has TRBV27 and TRBJ1-1; 8 nucleotides agree with TRBD1. The CDR3 is 17 residues long. The germline CDR1 and CDR2 sequences are MNHEY and SMNVEV (reference sequence). With V trimmed by 4 bases and J by 4 bases, 14 bases remained unmatched.